Listed here are 6 T cell receptor beta chains from one sample, sequenced in a study of blood T cells in healthy people across ages. Sample-barcoded 5' priming and a J-beta primer mix drove a second PCR of 7 to 11 cycles. One entry per CDR3 protein, called by TCRdb with MiXCR from the 5' RACE reads. This sample yields 550,000 to 700,000 distinct CDR3 sequences, of which approximately 25% are seen a single time; 15% to 20% belongs to the top ten. The sequenced sample consisted of blood. The receptor source for this set is a woman between 70 and 85 years old in good health.

The chain joins TRBV28 to TRBJ2-7, with D possibly TRBD1 on 5 matching bases. There are 11 residues in the CDR3. CDR1 and CDR2 (germline): MDHEN, SYDVKM. The CDR3 DNA follows: TGTGCAACAGGAACCTCCTACGAGCAGTACTTC. Encoded protein: CATGTSYEQYF.

There are a few counts of this clonotype. This chain joins TRBV5-1 and TRBJ2-5; 10 bases map to TRBD2. The trim removed 4 bases at V and 5 bases at J, leaving 8 bases unmatched. From germline, CDR1 is SGHRS and CDR2 YFSETQ. CDR3 length equals 15 residues. The CDR3 coding sequence is TGCGCCAGCAGCGCCAGCGGGGGGGCGTATGAGACCCAGTACTTC. Translation gives CASSASGGAYETQYF.

This clonotype has more than one count but fewer than ten. This chain uses TRBV6-6 with TRBJ1-1; D uncertain. Germline CDR1 and CDR2: MNHNY and SVGAGI (reference sequence). Trimming took 2 bases from V and 1 from J, leaving 14 bases between them. The length of the CDR3 is 16 residues. This CDR3 reads CASSYGSGYGNTEAFF. In nucleotides, the CDR3 is TGTGCCAGCAGTTACGGGAGCGGATACGGGAACACTGAAGCTTTCTTT.

This clonotype has ten or more counts. The gene calls are TRBV7-2 and TRBJ2-5, with D perhaps matching TRBD1 (6 bases). Trimming shortened V by 4 bases and J by 5 bases, and 8 bases separated the two germline ends. This CDR3 is built from 12 residues. CDR1 and CDR2 (germline): SGHTA, FQGNSA. CDR3 in amino acids: CASSYRAETQYF. The DNA of the CDR3 is TGTGCCAGCAGCTACAGGGCGGAGACCCAGTACTTC.

The sample holds a few counts of this clonotype. The chain's CDR3 is CASSLSGIAGYTF. DNA for the CDR3: TGTGCCAGCAGTTTAAGCGGAATTGCTGGCTACACCTTC. The V and J genes are TRBV27 and TRBJ1-2; D unresolved. Germline V gives CDR1 MNHEY, CDR2 SMNVEV (reference sequence). V was trimmed by 2 bases and J by 7 bases, leaving 11 bases between them. This CDR3 region has 13 residues.

This clonotype was detected only a few times. At one end the junction does not follow the germline gene, possibly because of a read error. The CDR3 sequence is CASKQDTGELSF. CDR3 DNA: TGCGCCAGCAAACAGGACACCGGGGAGCTGTCCTTT. J is TRBJ2-2 and V is TRBV5-1, with D perhaps being TRBD1 or TRBD2 (5 bases each). There are 12 residues in the CDR3. The germline V gene encodes CDR1 SGHRS and CDR2 YFSETQ.